Reported below is one T cell receptor (beta chain). The length of the CDR3 is 16 residues. The ends lost 6 bases at V and 0 bases at J; junction bases unmatched: 7. Germline values: CDR1 MDHEN, CDR2 SYDVKM. The study ran its PCR with 60 Vbeta and 13 Jbeta primers. Method: immunoSEQ multiplex PCR; TCRdb's copy keeps in-frame clones and lacks some. This sample's table has about 110,000 clones. This sample was taken from a study of cytomegalovirus exposure and HLA in healthy donors. This TCR was recovered from a man aged 30 to 45 in good health and CMV-seronegative. The chain recombines TRBV28 with TRBJ2-1, with 8 bases that match TRBD1. The sequenced material came from PBMCs. For the CDR3, the DNA is TGTGCCAGCAGGGCGCAGGGGGCCCACTCCTACAATGAGCAGTTCTTC. Translating it yields CASRAQGAHSYNEQFF.